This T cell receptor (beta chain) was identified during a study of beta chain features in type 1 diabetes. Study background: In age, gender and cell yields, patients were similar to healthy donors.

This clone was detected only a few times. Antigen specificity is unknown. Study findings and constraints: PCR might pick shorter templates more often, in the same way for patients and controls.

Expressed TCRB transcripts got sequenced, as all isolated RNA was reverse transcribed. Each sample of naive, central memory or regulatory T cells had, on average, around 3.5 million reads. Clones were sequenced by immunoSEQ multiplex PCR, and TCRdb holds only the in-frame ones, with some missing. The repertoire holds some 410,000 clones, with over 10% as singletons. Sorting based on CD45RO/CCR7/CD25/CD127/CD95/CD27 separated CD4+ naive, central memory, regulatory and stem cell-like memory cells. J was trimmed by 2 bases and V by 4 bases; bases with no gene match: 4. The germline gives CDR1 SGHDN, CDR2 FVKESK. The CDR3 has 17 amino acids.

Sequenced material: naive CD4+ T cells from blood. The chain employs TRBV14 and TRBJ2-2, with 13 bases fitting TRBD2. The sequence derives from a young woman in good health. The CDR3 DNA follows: TGTGCCAGCAGCCGACTAGCGGGAGGCCTCAACACCGGGGAGCTGTTTTTT. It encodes CASSRLAGGLNTGELFF.